Sequencing of this TCR beta chain was carried out in a study of T cell changes during pregnancy in multiple sclerosis. This table comes from immunoSEQ multiplex PCR, and its TCRdb copy is limited to in-frame clones, with some not included. The sample records 40,000 to 65,000 clones, 85% to 95% being singletons. The CDR3 has 14 residues. Trimming pared 2 bases from V and 7 bases from J, leaving 12 bases between. Germline CDR1 SGHTA, CDR2 FQGNSA. The sequences come from CD4+ T cells from peripheral blood mononuclear cells, collected in the third trimester of pregnancy. J is TRBJ1-5 and V is TRBV7-2; tentative D call: TRBD1 (5 bases). This sequence originates from a female donor with multiple sclerosis, enrolled in a pregnancy study. DNA for the CDR3: TGTGCCAGCAGCTTACAGGGTAACGGCCAGCCCCAGCATTTT. This sequence encodes CASSLQGNGQPQHF.